The 9 T cell receptor beta chains below come from one sample, sequenced in a study of T cells in Graves' hyperthyroidism and ophthalmopathy. Amplification of TCR beta CDR3 regions was performed using RNA transcripts as template. Initially, a first-round RT-PCR of the TCR CDR3 employed the HTBI primer set. One entry per CDR3 protein, called by TCRdb with MiXCR from the multiplex PCR reads. The sample carries 470,000 or so distinct CDR3 sequences, more than 20% recorded once. The sequenced sample consisted of blood. The receptors stem from a man aged 18 to 29 with Graves' hyperthyroidism.

In the case of this clonotype: A much larger clone is a single base away; this may be a read error. The chain links TRBV6-2 or TRBV6-3 to TRBJ1-6; D is unresolved. Germline values: CDR1 MNHEY, CDR2 SVGEGT. CDR3 size: 12 residues. CDR3: CASSAKDSRLHF. The CDR3 DNA follows: TGTGCCAGCAGTGCCAAGGATTCACGCCTCCACTTT.

At least ten counts were recorded for this clonotype. The rearrangement joins TRBV7-2 to TRBJ2-7; D is undetermined. Trimming stripped 3 bases from V and 5 bases from J, with 8 bases between. The CDR3 spans 12 residues. In germline, CDR1 is SGHTA, CDR2 FQGNSA. The CDR3 bases are TGTGCCAGCAGCTTCAACACGAACGAGCAGTACTTC. Translating gives CASSFNTNEQYF. Full variable domain (rest looked up from reference TRBV7-2 and TRBJ2-7): GAGVSQSPSNKVTEKGKDVELRCDPISGHTALYWYRQSLGQGLEFLIYFQGNSAPDKSGLPSDRFSAERTGGSVSTLTIQRTQQEDSAVYLCASSFNTNEQYFGPGTRLTVT.

This clonotype has ten or more counts. V gene TRBV12-3 or TRBV12-4 combines with J gene TRBJ1-2; 7 bases are a match to TRBD1. The CDR3 contains 14 residues. The J segment lost 4 bases and the V segment lost 2 bases, leaving 4 bases of the junction unmatched. For the CDR3, the DNA is TGTGCCAGCAGTTTACGACAGGGAAGCTATGGCTACACCTTC. Protein sequence: CASSLRQGSYGYTF.

This clonotype was found many times. This chain connects TRBV30 to TRBJ2-7; D may be TRBD2 (6 bases). V was trimmed by 8 bases and J by 2 bases, leaving 13 bases between them. Germline V gene lookup returns CDR1 GTSNPN and CDR2 SVGIG (reference sequence). CDR3 length: 12 amino acids. The CDR3 protein is CALGEDAYEQYF. The CDR3 DNA follows: TGTGCCCTTGGGGAGGACGCCTACGAGCAGTACTTC.

This clonotype was observed many times. The V call is TRBV7-9, the J call TRBJ1-1; 8 bases are a match to TRBD1. V was pared by 5 bases and J by 0 bases, with 5 bases of the junction left unmatched. CDR1 and CDR2 (germline): SEHNR, FQNEAQ (reference sequence). The CDR3 covers 15 residues. CDR3 in DNA: TGTGCCAGCAGCCGTCACAGGGGGATGAACACTGAAGCTTTCTTT. Amino acid sequence: CASSRHRGMNTEAFF.

The sample holds a few counts of this clonotype. This chain connects TRBV24-1 to TRBJ1-1, with D unresolved. The germline V and J ends were trimmed by 4 bases and 4 bases, with 9 bases remaining between them. The CDR3 sequence is 13 residues long. Looked up from germline, CDR1 is KGHDR and CDR2 is SFDVKD. The CDR3 region is CATSEGYTTEAFF. CDR3 nucleotides: TGTGCCACCAGTGAAGGGTACACCACTGAAGCTTTCTTT.

This clonotype came up a few times. Being one base from a much bigger clone, this may be a read error. It is likely a read error, because the conserved phenylalanine at the end of the CDR3 is missing. The rearrangement joins TRBV12-3 or TRBV12-4 to TRBJ2-6; 8 nucleotides agree with TRBD1. The CDR3 has 16 residues. The V segment lost 5 bases and the J segment 2 bases; nucleotides outside the gene matches: 5. CDR3 region: CASSKGQGPGANVLTV. The CDR3 DNA reads as TGTGCCAGCAGTAAAGGACAGGGACCTGGGGCCAACGTCCTGACTGTC.

The sample holds many counts of this clonotype. The chain combines TRBV11-3 with TRBJ1-1; D unclear. The CDR3 loop spans 15 amino acids. Trimming pared 0 bases from V and 2 bases from J, leaving 10 bases between. CDR1 is SGHNT, CDR2 YENEEA, per germline. CDR3 protein: CASSLDGRSNTEAFF. Here the CDR3 DNA reads TGTGCCAGCAGCTTAGATGGCAGGAGTAACACTGAAGCTTTCTTT. Using reference TRBV11-3 and TRBJ1-1 for the parts outside the CDR3, the full variable domain is EAGVVQSPRYKIIEKKQPVAFWCNPISGHNTLYWYLQNLGQGPELLIRYENEEAVDDSQLPKDRFSAERLKGVDSTLKIQPAELGDSAVYLCASSLDGRSNTEAFFGQGTRLTVV.

This clonotype has a count of ten or more. The chain combines TRBV6-5 with TRBJ1-1, with D uncertain. Germline V CDR1 and CDR2: MNHEY, SVGAGI. Trimming left V 2 bases short and J 6 bases short, with 10 bases between. The length of the CDR3 is 13 residues. CDR3: CASSYTVGSEAFF. CDR3 in DNA: TGTGCCAGCAGTTACACCGTGGGGTCTGAAGCTTTCTTT.